The 29 T cell receptor beta chains in this list originate from one sample, sequenced in a study of blood T cell repertoires in COVID-19. The table came from immunoSEQ multiplex PCR; TCRdb's copy has only in-frame clones and leaves some out. The table records 280,000 or so clones, less than 85% of them present only once. Sequenced sample: PBMCs or T cells enriched from blood (not recorded which). These receptor sequences come from a woman aged 45 to 65 who had recovered from COVID-19.

This clone was seen a handful of times. The gene calls are TRBV5-4 and TRBJ1-2, with D possibly being TRBD1 (6 bases). CDR1 and CDR2 (germline): SGHNT, YYREEE (reference sequence). This CDR3 has 15 residues. V shed 0 bases and J shed 0 bases, with 9 bases lying between them. The CDR3 DNA sequence: TGTGCCAGCAGCTTGGGTCAGGGGACTAACTATGGCTACACCTTC. Its translation: CASSLGQGTNYGYTF.

This clone has just one count. The rearrangement links TRBV6-2 or TRBV6-3 to TRBJ2-5, with 8 nucleotides matching TRBD1. There are 15 residues in the CDR3. Germline V gene sequence: CDR1 MNHEY, CDR2 SVGEGT. V trimming: 7 bases; J trimming: 2 bases; junction bases outside the gene matches: 9. The CDR3 DNA follows: TGTGCCAGCACCCCACAGGGGGGAAGACAAGAGACCCAGTACTTC. Translating it yields CASTPQGGRQETQYF.

The J gene is TRBJ2-3, the V gene TRBV5-1; 7 bases map to TRBD2. Germline V CDR1 and CDR2: SGHRS, YFSETQ. Unmatched junction bases numbered 12, after V lost 5 bases and J lost 0 bases. This CDR3 comprises 17 residues. The CDR3 bases are TGCGCCAGCAGTCGGGAGCCTAGCGGCCTTAGCACAGATACGCAGTATTTT. As protein: CASSREPSGLSTDTQYF.

The table lists this clone with a few counts. The chain employs TRBV27 and TRBJ1-2, with D possibly being TRBD1 (5 bases). The V end was cut by 5 bases, the J end by 0 bases, with 7 bases between. Germline assignment: CDR1 MNHEY and CDR2 SMNVEV (reference sequence). The length of the CDR3 is 13 residues. CDR3 protein: CASSPDTNYGYTF. The DNA of the CDR3 is TGTGCCAGCAGTCCGGACACTAACTATGGCTACACCTTC.

The J gene is TRBJ1-6, the V gene TRBV28, with D possibly being TRBD1 (6 bases). The CDR3 is 17 amino acids. The V gene lost 3 bases and the J gene lost 4 bases, with 16 bases spanning the gap. The germline CDR1 and CDR2 sequences are MDHEN and SYDVKM. The CDR3 protein is CASSLGQGGSYNSPLHF. The CDR3 DNA is TGTGCCAGCAGTTTGGGGCAAGGGGGTTCTTATAATTCACCCCTCCACTTT.

On this clone itself: Different DNA sequences within this sample yield the same CDR3. The chain has TRBV18 and TRBJ2-2; perhaps TRBD1 as D (6 bases). The CDR3 contains 14 residues. With 3 bases removed from V and 1 base from J, the gap between germline ends came to 6 bases. Germline values: CDR1 KGHSH, CDR2 LQKENI. The CDR3 DNA follows: TGTGCCAGCTCACCGGGACAGAACACCGGGGAGCTGTTTTTT. Translating it yields CASSPGQNTGELFF.

This clone occurred once. The CDR3 region has the DNA TGCAGCGTTGAACTGGGACAGGGGGCGCGTGGCTACACCTTC. It translates to CSVELGQGARGYTF. The V call is TRBV29-1, the J call TRBJ1-2, with TRBD1 matching over 12 bases. This CDR3 has 14 residues. V trimming: 2 bases; J trimming: 7 bases; junction bases outside the gene matches: 5. Germline CDR1 is SQVTM and CDR2 is ANQGSEA.

The V and J genes are TRBV6-2 or TRBV6-3 and TRBJ2-6, with a possible D match to TRBD1 (5 bases). V lost 0 bases and J 2 bases, leaving 8 bases between the germline ends. The germline V gene encodes CDR1 MNHEY and CDR2 SVGEGT. The CDR3 is 16 residues long. The CDR3: CASSYSGLAGANVLTF. The CDR3 DNA is TGTGCCAGCAGTTACTCGGGGCTGGCTGGGGCCAACGTCCTGACTTTC.

V gene TRBV24-1 combines with J gene TRBJ2-3, with 11 bases identical to TRBD2. V lost 2 bases to trimming and J lost 3 bases; unmatched junction nucleotides: 9. CDR3 length: 18 residues. The germline gives CDR1 KGHDR, CDR2 SFDVKD. The CDR3, as DNA: TGTGCCACCAGTGATTACAAAGGACTAGCGGGTGGGACAGATACGCAGTATTTT. It is translated as CATSDYKGLAGGTDTQYF.

The chain employs TRBV20-1 and TRBJ2-1; D possibly corresponds to TRBD2 (5 bases). The CDR3 is made up of 11 amino acids. Germline loops: CDR1 DFQATT, CDR2 SNEGSKA (reference sequence). Trimming shortened V by 6 bases and J by 5 bases, and 8 bases separated the two germline ends. CDR3 loop: CSARADNEQFF. CDR3 DNA sequence: TGCAGTGCGAGGGCAGACAATGAGCAGTTCTTC.

The CDR3 here is CASSLGLAGAVTDTQYF. The CDR3 bases are TGTGCCAGCAGCTTAGGATTGGCGGGGGCCGTCACAGATACGCAGTATTTT. The chain carries TRBV11-2 and TRBJ2-3; possible D gene TRBD2, 7 bases. The CDR3 covers 17 residues. V shed 1 base and J shed 2 bases, with 16 bases lying between them. Germline lookup yields CDR1 SGHAT and CDR2 FQNNGV.

This clone has a single count. The chain links TRBV5-4 to TRBJ2-1; tentative D call: TRBD2 (5 bases). CDR3 length: 13 amino acids. V lost 0 bases, J lost 8 bases, and 9 bases lay in between. Looked up from germline, CDR1 is SGHNT and CDR2 is YYREEE (reference sequence). The CDR3 DNA follows: TGTGCCAGCAGCTTGGTCGACGGGGATGAGCAGTTCTTC. Amino acids: CASSLVDGDEQFF.

This chain joins TRBV7-2 and TRBJ1-5; weak D call: TRBD1 (5 bases). Per germline, CDR1 SGHTA and CDR2 FQGNSA. Trimming removed 1 base at V and 9 bases at J, with 16 bases between. There are 15 residues in the CDR3. The CDR3 region is CASSLDGARGVPQHF. The CDR3 DNA reads TGTGCCAGCAGCTTAGATGGTGCAAGGGGCGTGCCCCAGCATTTT.

The rearrangement uses TRBV6-1 and TRBJ2-1, with a tentative D call TRBD2 (5 bases). Germline assignment: CDR1 MNHNS and CDR2 SASEGT. Trimming pared 8 bases from V and 4 bases from J, leaving 15 bases between. This CDR3 spans 14 amino acids. The CDR3 DNA reads TGTGCCAGCGGCACAATAGCGAATTACAATGAGCAGTTCTTC. It translates to CASGTIANYNEQFF.

The V and J genes are TRBV27 and TRBJ2-5, with TRBD2 matching over 11 bases. V was clipped by 5 bases and J by 5 bases; unmatched bases: 4. This CDR3 is built from 14 residues. Germline V gene sequence: CDR1 MNHEY, CDR2 SMNVEV (reference sequence). CDR3 DNA sequence: TGTGCCAGCAGTCGTAGCGGGAGGGTTGAGACCCAGTACTTC. Residues: CASSRSGRVETQYF.

The gene calls are TRBV9 and TRBJ2-3; no reliable D call. V lost 4 bases to trimming and J lost 0 bases, with 12 bases between them. The CDR3 extends over 15 amino acids. Germline-derived CDR1 and CDR2 are SGDLS and YYNGEE. The CDR3 bases are TGTGCCAGCAGCCAGGAACCCTTTAGCACAGATACGCAGTATTTT. Protein: CASSQEPFSTDTQYF.

This rearrangement joins TRBV10-3 to TRBJ1-1, with TRBD1 matching 7 bases. This CDR3 region has 16 residues. Germline loops: CDR1 ENHRY, CDR2 SYGVKD. V was clipped by 3 bases and J by 1 base; unmatched bases: 8. The CDR3 reads CAISDPNRGQNTEAFF. As DNA, the CDR3 is TGTGCCATCAGTGACCCTAACAGGGGACAGAACACTGAAGCTTTCTTT.

This chain uses TRBV13 with TRBJ1-1; D is unresolved. Germline CDR1 reads PRHDT; CDR2 reads FYEKMQ (reference sequence). V was shortened by 3 bases and J by 1 base, with 9 bases between the two germline ends. This CDR3 is 14 amino acids long. The CDR3 here is CASSFETENTEAFF. The CDR3 DNA follows: TGTGCCAGCAGCTTCGAAACAGAGAACACTGAAGCTTTCTTT.

This clone came up a few times. The rearrangement links TRBV7-3 to TRBJ1-1; D ambiguous. Germline V gives CDR1 SGHTA, CDR2 FQGTGA. The CDR3 length is 15 residues. V dropped 0 bases and J dropped 2 bases, with 10 bases sitting between them. CDR3 residues: CASSLTAGYNTEAFF. As DNA, the CDR3 is TGTGCCAGCAGCTTAACGGCGGGTTATAACACTGAAGCTTTCTTT.

The chain has TRBV7-7 and TRBJ2-1, with a possible D match to TRBD1 (5 bases). This CDR3 is 13 amino acids long. CDR1 and CDR2 (germline): SSHAT, FNYEAQ (reference sequence). Trimming removed 4 bases from V and 3 bases from J, with 7 bases in between. CDR3 bases: TGTGCCAGCAGCTCCGACAGCTACAATGAGCAGTTCTTC. Translated: CASSSDSYNEQFF. The full variable domain, with the rest looked up from reference TRBV7-7 and TRBJ2-1, is GAGVSQSPRYKVTKRGQDVTLRCDPISSHATLYWYQQALGQGPEFLTYFNYEAQPDKSGLPSDRFSAERPEGSISTLTIQRTEQRDSAMYRCASSSDSYNEQFFGPGTRLTVL.

The V call is TRBV27, the J call TRBJ1-4, with D perhaps matching TRBD1 (5 bases). CDR1 and CDR2 from the germline V gene are MNHEY and SMNVEV (reference sequence). The germline V and J ends were trimmed by 6 bases and 4 bases, with 21 bases remaining between them. The CDR3 loop spans 17 amino acids. The CDR3 DNA follows: TGTGCCAGCAGCCGAATGCTTCCAGGGTTAAGTAATGAAAAACTGTTTTTT. This gives the protein CASSRMLPGLSNEKLFF.

The chain recombines TRBV5-1 with TRBJ1-3, with D possibly being TRBD1 (5 bases). Deletions cut 0 bases from V and 0 bases from J, with 10 bases between. The CDR3 is 16 amino acids. CDR1 SGHRS and CDR2 YFSETQ come from the germline V gene. CDR3 DNA sequence: TGCGCCAGCAGCTTGGGACAGAGAAACTCTGGAAACACCATATATTTT. It codes for CASSLGQRNSGNTIYF. The full variable domain, completed using reference TRBV5-1 and TRBJ1-3, is KAGVTQTPRYLIKTRGQQVTLSCSPISGHRSVSWYQQTPGQGLQFLFEYFSETQRNKGNFPGRFSGRQFSNSRSEMNVSTLELGDSALYLCASSLGQRNSGNTIYFGEGSWLTVV.

The chain joins TRBV5-1 to TRBJ2-5; the match to TRBD2 covers 11 bases. The CDR3 length is 16 residues. With V trimmed by 4 bases and J by 5 bases, 10 bases remained unmatched. Germline V gene sequence: CDR1 SGHRS, CDR2 YFSETQ. The chain's CDR3 is CASSPRTSGREETQYF. Here the CDR3 DNA reads TGCGCCAGCAGCCCGAGAACTAGCGGGAGAGAGGAGACCCAGTACTTC.

The genes are TRBV19 and TRBJ2-7; D possibly corresponds to TRBD2 (6 bases). V was clipped by 3 bases and J by 0 bases, with 15 bases between them. Germline V gene data show CDR1 as LNHDA and CDR2 as SQIVND (reference sequence). The CDR3 length is 16 residues. The CDR3 spells CASSIGSGGTSYEQYF. CDR3 DNA sequence: TGTGCCAGTAGTATTGGGTCAGGAGGGACCTCCTACGAGCAGTACTTC.

This rearrangement joins TRBV5-1 to TRBJ2-3; the match to TRBD2 covers 8 bases. The CDR3 covers 14 residues. The V gene end was trimmed by 5 bases and the J gene end by 2 bases; junction bases not matched to a gene: 4. The germline V gene has CDR1 SGHRS and CDR2 YFSETQ. CDR3 DNA sequence: TGCGCCAGCAGGATAGCGGGGCCCACAGATACGCAGTATTTT. The encoded protein is CASRIAGPTDTQYF.

The J gene is TRBJ2-3, the V gene TRBV3-1 (or the pseudogene TRBV3-2); 7 bases map to TRBD2. Germline CDR1 LGHDT, CDR2 YNNKEL (reference sequence). There are 16 residues in the CDR3. The V gene end was trimmed by 3 bases and the J gene end by 2 bases; junction bases not matched to a gene: 8. CDR3 coding DNA: TGTGCCAGCAGCCATCGACTAGCAGCTCACACAGATACGCAGTATTTT. It yields the protein CASSHRLAAHTDTQYF.

V and J are TRBV4-1 and TRBJ1-5, with a tentative D call TRBD1 (5 bases). The germline CDR1 and CDR2 sequences are MGHRA and YSYEKL. Trimming removed 3 bases at V and 3 bases at J, with 21 bases between. The CDR3 runs 18 residues. The CDR3 loop reads CASSQLPRGGMINQPQHF. CDR3 nucleotide sequence: TGCGCCAGCAGCCAGCTACCACGGGGGGGGATGATCAATCAGCCCCAGCATTTT.

This clone has a handful of counts. The V call is TRBV10-1, the J call TRBJ1-5; 9 bases are a match to TRBD1. The CDR3 totals 20 residues. V lost 6 bases, J lost 0 bases, and 18 bases stayed unmatched. Per the germline V gene, CDR1 is WNHNN and CDR2 is SYGVQD (reference sequence). CDR3 protein: CASSLTPGQGTFYSNQPQHF. Written as DNA, the CDR3 is TGCGCCAGCAGCCTAACCCCGGGACAGGGAACCTTTTATAGCAATCAGCCCCAGCATTTT.

The rearrangement uses TRBV7-6 and TRBJ2-3; tentative D call: TRBD1 (6 bases). V lost 5 bases and J 4 bases, leaving 7 bases between the germline ends. The CDR3 consists of 12 residues. Germline CDR1 reads SGHVS; CDR2 reads FNYEAQ. CDR3 DNA sequence: TGTGCCAGCAGCCACAGGGCAGATACGCAGTATTTT. It codes for CASSHRADTQYF. The full variable domain, completed using reference TRBV7-6 and TRBJ2-3, is GAGVSQSPRYKVTKRGQDVALRCDPISGHVSLYWYRQALGQGPEFLTYFNYEAQQDKSGLPNDRFSAERPEGSISTLTIQRTEQRDSAMYRCASSHRADTQYFGPGTRLTVL.